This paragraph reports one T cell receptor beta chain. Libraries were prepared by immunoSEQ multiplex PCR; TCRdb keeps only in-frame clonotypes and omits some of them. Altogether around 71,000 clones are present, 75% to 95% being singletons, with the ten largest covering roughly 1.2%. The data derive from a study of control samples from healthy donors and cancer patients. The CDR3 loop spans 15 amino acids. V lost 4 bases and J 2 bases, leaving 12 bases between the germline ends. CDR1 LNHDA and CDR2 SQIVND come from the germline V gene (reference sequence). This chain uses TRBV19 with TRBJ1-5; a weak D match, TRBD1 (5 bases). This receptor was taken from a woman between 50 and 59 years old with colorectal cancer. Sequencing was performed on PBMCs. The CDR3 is CASSSLWGGNQPQHF. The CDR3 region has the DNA TGTGCCAGTAGTAGCCTATGGGGGGGCAATCAGCCCCAGCATTTT.